The clone carrying this TCR beta chain showed up just a few times. Its antigen is unknown. Germline V gene data show CDR1 as SEHNR and CDR2 as FQNEAQ (reference sequence). This CDR3 spans 16 amino acids. The trim removed 4 bases at V and 2 bases at J, leaving 6 bases unmatched. This sample was included in a study of T cells after yellow fever vaccination. TCRdb re-derived calls from the 5' RACE reads in MiXCR, one entry per CDR3 protein. The repertoire holds some 600,000 distinct CDR3 sequences, with around 16% as singletons. The study's findings and limits: By day 5 rather than day 15, the secondary response had peaked, though it was weaker.

The sequence derives from a man between 18 and 29 years old who received the YFV17D yellow fever vaccine. The sample was PBMCs, taken about 5 days after the first yellow fever vaccination. The V and J genes are TRBV7-9 and TRBJ2-5; 11 bases are a match to TRBD2. The CDR3 loop is CASSSPGLAVQETQYF. CDR3 DNA: TGTGCCAGCAGCTCCCCGGGACTAGCGGTTCAAGAGACCCAGTACTTC. The full variable domain, its missing parts supplied by reference TRBV7-9 and TRBJ2-5, is DTGVSQNPRHKITKRGQNVTFRCDPISEHNRLYWYRQTLGQGPEFLTYFQNEAQLEKSRLLSDRFSAERPKGSFSTLEIQRTEQGDSAMYLCASSSPGLAVQETQYFGPGTRLLVL.